Each of the 16 T cell receptor beta chains below was sequenced from the same sample in a study of T cells in Graves' hyperthyroidism and ophthalmopathy. Amplification of TCR beta CDR3 regions was performed using RNA transcripts as template. The primer set for the first-round RT-PCR of the TCR CDR3 was HTBI. TCRdb re-called the multiplex PCR reads through MiXCR, storing one row per CDR3 protein. Of hundreds of thousands of distinct CDR3 sequences detected, around 38% appear once; the ten largest clones hold roughly 8.3%. Sequencing input: blood. The receptors shown here come from a man aged 18 to 29 with Graves' hyperthyroidism.

This clonotype was seen repeatedly, ten times or more. The genes are TRBV29-1 and TRBJ1-3; TRBD1 is a possible D gene (6 bases). V shed 0 bases and J shed 0 bases, with 15 bases lying between them. The CDR3 has 17 residues. Germline V lookup: CDR1 SQVTM, CDR2 ANQGSEA. The CDR3 region is CSVEDNRRGASGNTIYF. For the CDR3, the DNA is TGCAGCGTTGAAGATAACCGGCGGGGGGCCTCTGGAAACACCATATATTTT.

The CDR3 loop reads CASSPTRDLFLREQYF. As DNA, the CDR3 is TGTGCCAGCAGCCCTACAAGGGACCTATTCCTACGAGAGCAGTACTTC. This rearrangement joins TRBV12-3 or TRBV12-4 to TRBJ2-7; D is possibly TRBD1 or TRBD2 (5 bases each). Deletions cut 6 bases from V and 7 bases from J, with 25 bases between. This CDR3 has 16 residues.

The rearrangement joins TRBV25-1 to TRBJ2-7, with 8 bases that match TRBD2. Germline values: CDR1 MGHDK, CDR2 SYGVNS. This CDR3 has 15 residues. The V gene end was trimmed by 5 bases and the J gene end by 1 base; junction bases not matched to a gene: 7. CDR3 DNA sequence: TGTGCCAGCAGTTTACACAGCGGGGGTTCCTACGAGCAGTACTTC. This encodes CASSLHSGGSYEQYF.

The chain is built from TRBV12-3 or TRBV12-4 and TRBJ2-7, with a tentative D call TRBD1 (5 bases). Deletions cut 6 bases from V and 5 bases from J, with 14 bases between. This CDR3 has 13 amino acids. The CDR3 protein is CASRKFQGDEQYF. DNA for the CDR3: TGTGCCAGCAGAAAGTTCCAGGGTGACGAGCAGTACTTC.

V gene TRBV12-3 or TRBV12-4 combines with J gene TRBJ2-5, with TRBD1 matching over 7 bases. Losses at the gene ends were 6 bases for V and 3 bases for J; bases not matched to a gene: 16. The CDR3 consists of 17 residues. The CDR3 spells CASSSRHFTGAKETQYF. As DNA, the CDR3 is TGTGCCAGCAGCTCGCGCCACTTCACAGGGGCCAAAGAGACCCAGTACTTC.

The chain has TRBV9 and TRBJ1-4; TRBD1 matches at 8 bases. Germline CDR1 is SGDLS and CDR2 is YYNGEE. This CDR3 contains 14 residues. After removal of 2 bases from V and 8 bases from J, the junction contained 5 bases not matched to a gene. Here the CDR3 reads CASSVDRGREKLFF. The CDR3 DNA reads TGTGCCAGCAGCGTCGACAGGGGAAGAGAAAAACTGTTTTTT.

Ten or more counts support this clonotype. CDR3: CSAFRADGYTF. The DNA of the CDR3 is TGCAGTGCTTTTAGGGCAGATGGCTACACCTTC. The J gene is TRBJ1-2, the V gene TRBV20-1; D is uncertain. This CDR3 is built from 11 residues. CDR1 and CDR2 (germline): DFQATT, SNEGSKA (reference sequence). V was clipped by 5 bases and J by 6 bases, with 10 bases between them.

In its sample, this clonotype was seen many times. V usage is TRBV2 and J usage is TRBJ2-2; 8 bases are a match to TRBD1. Trimming cost V 10 bases and J 1 base; bases outside gene matches: 8. Germline V gene data show CDR1 as SNHLY and CDR2 as FYNNEI. The CDR3 spans 15 residues. This chain's CDR3 is CATFSGTGNTGELFF. DNA for the CDR3: TGTGCCACCTTCAGTGGGACAGGGAACACCGGGGAGCTGTTTTTT. Complete variable domain (other parts from reference TRBV2 and TRBJ2-2): EPEVTQTPSHQVTQMGQEVILRCVPISNHLYFYWYRQILGQKVEFLVSFYNNEISEKSEIFDDQFSVERPDGSNFTLKIRSTKLEDSAMYFCATFSGTGNTGELFFGEGSRLTVL.

This clonotype was seen only a few times. A much larger clone sits a single nucleotide away, making a read error possible. The chain recombines TRBV6-5 with TRBJ1-5; D is undetermined. The V end was cut by 5 bases, the J end by 6 bases, with 8 bases between. The CDR3 has 12 amino acids. The V gene's germline CDR1 is MNHEY and CDR2 SVGAGI. CDR3 nucleotides: TGTGCCAGCAGTGAAGAGGGTCAGCCCCAGCATTTT. Its translation: CASSEEGQPQHF.

V is TRBV29-1 and J is TRBJ1-1; possible D gene TRBD1, 5 bases. Trimming left V 0 bases short and J 4 bases short, with 18 bases between. The CDR3 totals 16 residues. Germline values: CDR1 SQVTM, CDR2 ANQGSEA. CDR3 sequence: CSVEDRLGDGVTEAFF. CDR3 nucleotides: TGCAGCGTTGAAGATCGGCTTGGGGACGGGGTCACTGAAGCTTTCTTT.

This clonotype was picked up a small number of times. The chain couples TRBV7-9 to TRBJ1-2, with D possibly TRBD1 on 5 matching bases. This CDR3 contains 15 residues. V was trimmed by 2 bases and J by 8 bases, leaving 18 bases between them. CDR1 is SEHNR and CDR2 is FQNEAQ in the germline V gene (reference sequence). CDR3 coding DNA: TGTGCCAGCAGCTTACTCCGGCGCCCTCGGGACGGCTACACCTTC. Residues: CASSLLRRPRDGYTF.

The rearrangement joins TRBV2 to TRBJ2-2; D possibly corresponds to TRBD2 (6 bases). Germline CDR1 SNHLY, CDR2 FYNNEI. V was shortened by 8 bases and J by 3 bases, with 19 bases between the two germline ends. This CDR3 comprises 16 residues. Here the CDR3 reads CASSVGGADYTGELFF. The CDR3 DNA reads as TGTGCCAGCTCTGTGGGAGGAGCAGACTACACCGGGGAGCTGTTTTTT.

There are a few counts of this clonotype. The V call is TRBV7-9, the J call TRBJ1-1, with 8 bases lining up with TRBD1. This CDR3 has 14 residues. The V gene's germline CDR1 is SEHNR and CDR2 FQNEAQ (reference sequence). V gave up 1 base and J gave up 10 bases; unmatched junction bases: 8. In DNA form, the CDR3 reads TGTGCCAGCAGCTTAGATCAGGGGGCGCGAGCAGCTTTCTTT. Amino acids: CASSLDQGARAAFF.

In this sample, this clonotype turned up many times. The gene calls are TRBV7-2 and TRBJ2-5, with TRBD1 identical over 10 bases. Trimming cost V 4 bases and J 4 bases; bases outside gene matches: 0. Germline CDR1 SGHTA, CDR2 FQGNSA. This CDR3 comprises 13 residues. CDR3 protein: CASSWDRGETQYF. Written as DNA, the CDR3 is TGTGCCAGCAGCTGGGACAGGGGAGAGACCCAGTACTTC.

In this sample, this clonotype turned up many times. The chain joins TRBV20-1 to TRBJ2-7; TRBD1 matches 7 bases. CDR1 and CDR2 from the germline V gene are DFQATT and SNEGSKA (reference sequence). V lost 5 bases to trimming and J lost 3 bases; unmatched junction nucleotides: 7. This CDR3 has 13 residues. This chain's CDR3 is CSAAPGQHYEQYF. The DNA of the CDR3 is TGCAGTGCTGCTCCGGGACAGCACTACGAGCAGTACTTC.

Turning to this clonotype: The junction shows a germline mismatch at one end, possibly a read error. V usage is TRBV10-3 and J usage is TRBJ1-5; D is possibly TRBD1 (6 bases). CDR3 length equals 18 residues. The germline gives CDR1 ENHRY, CDR2 SYGVKD. CDR3 DNA sequence: TGTGCCATCAGTGAAGAGGAGGCAGGGGCTTTTAGCAATCGGCCCCAGCATTTT. It codes for CAISEEEAGAFSNRPQHF.